The clone carrying this T cell receptor beta chain appeared many times. Its specificity is unknown. Per the germline V gene, CDR1 is SGHRS and CDR2 is YFSETQ. The CDR3 is made up of 14 amino acids. Trimming shortened V by 3 bases and J by 2 bases, and 11 bases separated the two germline ends. Study-level findings and limits: Greatest tumor Treg TCR overlap was with tumor naive CD4+ cells.

TCRdb recomputed calls from the 5' RACE reads with MiXCR, one row per CDR3 protein. The sample includes 55,000 to 75,000 distinct CDR3 sequences, approximately 31% of them seen just once. Sequencing was performed on tumor-infiltrating naive CD4+ T cells sorted from the breast tumor. This sample's subset: naive CD4+ T cells, CD4+CD45RA+CD25-. This chain connects TRBV5-1 to TRBJ2-5, with D tentatively TRBD1 or TRBD2 (5 bases each). The TCR sequence derives from a female donor with breast cancer. The CDR3 bases are TGCGCCAGCAGCTGGCAGGGAGCGCAAGAGACCCAGTACTTC. It is translated as CASSWQGAQETQYF.